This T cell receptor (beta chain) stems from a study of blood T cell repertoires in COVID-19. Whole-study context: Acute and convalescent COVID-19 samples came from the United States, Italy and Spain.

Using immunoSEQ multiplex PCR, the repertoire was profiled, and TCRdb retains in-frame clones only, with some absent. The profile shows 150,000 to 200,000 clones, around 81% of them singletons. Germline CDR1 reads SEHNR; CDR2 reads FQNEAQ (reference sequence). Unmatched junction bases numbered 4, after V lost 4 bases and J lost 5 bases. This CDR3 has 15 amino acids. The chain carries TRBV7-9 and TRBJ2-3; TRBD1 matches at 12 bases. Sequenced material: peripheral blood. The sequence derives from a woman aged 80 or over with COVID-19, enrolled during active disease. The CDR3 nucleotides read TGTGCCAGCAGCTCGGGGACAGGGGGCATAGATACGCAGTATTTT. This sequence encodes CASSSGTGGIDTQYF.